This is a list of T cell receptor beta chains from one sample in a study of cytomegalovirus exposure and HLA in healthy donors. Produced via immunoSEQ multiplex PCR; TCRdb's table is partial and in-frame only. The sample consists of over 75,000 clones, under 85% of them appearing once. The sample taken for sequencing was PBMCs. These receptors were taken from a man aged 45-65 years in good health and CMV-seropositive. Both conserved end residues are part of each CDR3. A D gene is named only where the DNA matches it firmly. Clone size is shown for a subset of rows, as once, few, many or a class of expanded clone.

cdr3_nt cdr3_aa clone_size v_call d_call j_call
TGTGCCAGCTCATCGACAGCCACAGATACGCAGTATTTT CASSSTATDTQYF . TRBV18 . TRBJ2-3
TGTGCCAGTAATCCCGGTAGAGTCCAAGAGACCCAGTACTTC CASNPGRVQETQYF . TRBV19 . TRBJ2-5
TGTGCCAGCAGCCTACAGGGGGCGGGAGAGACCCAGTACTTC CASSLQGAGETQYF . TRBV28 TRBD1 TRBJ2-5
TGCGCCAGCAGCTTCGAGACAGGGACCAATTCACCCCTCAACTTT CASSFETGTNSPLNF few TRBV5-1 TRBD1 TRBJ1-6
TGTGCCAGCAGCTTGGTAGGGGTTGAAGAGCAGTACTTC CASSLVGVEEQYF . TRBV5-6 . TRBJ2-7
TGTGCCAGCGTGTTAAAGAACACTGAAGCTTTCTTT CASVLKNTEAFF . TRBV2 . TRBJ1-1
TGTGCCAGCAGCCAACGGACAGGGGATAATGGCTACACCTTC CASSQRTGDNGYTF . TRBV7-2 TRBD1 TRBJ1-2
TGTGCCAGCAGCTTGGGGCAGGGGGGTGACGAGCAGTACTTC CASSLGQGGDEQYF . TRBV5-6 . TRBJ2-7
TGCGCCAGCAGCTTGGAGGCGGGGGGACAGGGGGCCTCCTACGAGCAGTACTTC CASSLEAGGQGASYEQYF . TRBV5-1 TRBD1 TRBJ2-7
TGTGCCAGCAGCTTAGTGGCCCATTCAGGAGCGGGGCCCCAGTTCTTC CASSLVAHSGAGPQFF . TRBV7-6 TRBD2 TRBJ2-1
TGTGCCAGCAGTGAAGGCAGGAACACTGAAGCTTTCTTT CASSEGRNTEAFF . TRBV2 . TRBJ1-1